The 21 T cell receptor beta chains presented below share a single source sample, sequenced in a study of PD-L1 blockade in urothelial cancer. Assay used: immunoSEQ multiplex PCR; TCRdb lists only in-frame clones, some missing. The sample includes some 52,000 clones, 77% of them seen just once. Sequenced material: PBMCs, taken around atezolizumab (anti-PD-L1) treatment. All receptors come from a man aged 65 to 85 with urothelial cancer.

In this sample, this clone turned up a few times. The chain carries TRBV11-3 and TRBJ1-2; possibly TRBD1 for D (5 bases). The CDR3 consists of 14 residues. CDR1 and CDR2 (germline): SGHNT, YENEEA. Trimming pared 1 base from V and 0 bases from J, leaving 6 bases between. The CDR3 nucleotides read TGTGCCAGCAGCTTAGGCAGGGCTAACTATGGCTACACCTTC. The encoded protein is CASSLGRANYGYTF. Full variable domain (missing parts from reference TRBV11-3 and TRBJ1-2): EAGVVQSPRYKIIEKKQPVAFWCNPISGHNTLYWYLQNLGQGPELLIRYENEEAVDDSQLPKDRFSAERLKGVDSTLKIQPAELGDSAVYLCASSLGRANYGYTFGSGTRLTVV.

The chain is built from TRBV7-2 and TRBJ2-3; TRBD2 agrees at 9 bases. The CDR3 runs 16 residues. The V gene's germline CDR1 is SGHTA and CDR2 FQGNSA. V shed 3 bases, J shed 5 bases, and the junction held 9 bases outside the gene matches. The CDR3 coding sequence is TGTGCCAGCAGCTTCCGGGGGACTAGCCCTTTAGATACGCAGTATTTT. Its translation: CASSFRGTSPLDTQYF.

This clone was counted between two and nine times. This chain uses TRBV9 with TRBJ2-5; 8 bases are shared with TRBD1. The germline V gene has CDR1 SGDLS and CDR2 YYNGEE. The CDR3 is 15 amino acids. J gave up 2 bases and V 2 bases, and 5 bases lay outside the gene matches. The CDR3 bases are TGTGCCAGCAGCGTTGGACAGGGACGTCAAGAGACCCAGTACTTC. It is translated as CASSVGQGRQETQYF.

The CDR3 spells CASSPSGDGLGETQYF. In DNA, the CDR3 is TGTGCCAGCAGTCCGTCAGGGGATGGGTTGGGTGAGACCCAGTACTTC. The chain joins TRBV28 to TRBJ2-5; a weak D match, TRBD1 (6 bases). The length of the CDR3 is 16 residues. Trimming pared 5 bases from V and 5 bases from J, leaving 21 bases between. The germline gives CDR1 MDHEN, CDR2 SYDVKM.

The chain employs TRBV5-6 and TRBJ2-4, with 7 bases identical to TRBD2. CDR1 and CDR2 (germline): SGHDT, YYEEEE. The trim removed 7 bases at V and 2 bases at J, leaving 15 bases unmatched. The CDR3 has 17 residues. The CDR3 spells CASSFGGGPVTKNIQYF. The CDR3 DNA sequence: TGTGCCAGCTCCTTTGGGGGGGGTCCGGTAACCAAAAACATTCAGTACTTC.

CDR3 residues: CASSLAGGPPDYGYTF. In nucleotides, the CDR3 is TGTGCCAGCAGTTTAGCAGGGGGGCCCCCCGACTATGGCTACACCTTC. J is TRBJ1-2 and V is TRBV28, with 7 bases aligning to TRBD1. V lost 2 bases to trimming and J lost 3 bases; unmatched junction nucleotides: 9. The CDR3 is 16 amino acids. Germline V CDR1 and CDR2: MDHEN, SYDVKM.

V is TRBV28 and J is TRBJ2-7, with 8 nucleotides matching TRBD2. This CDR3 contains 15 residues. Germline V gene lookup returns CDR1 MDHEN and CDR2 SYDVKM. Trimming took 5 bases from V and 1 from J; bases not matched to a gene: 7. CDR3 residues: CASSPPGGGSYEQYF. The CDR3 region has the DNA TGTGCCAGCAGTCCCCCCGGGGGGGGATCCTACGAGCAGTACTTC.

The chain carries TRBV21-1 and TRBJ2-7; the table's D call of TRBD1 was not tested on the DNA. TRBV21-1 is designated a pseudogene. The CDR3 totals 13 residues. The CDR3 here is CASSPDSYYEQYF. CDR3 nucleotides: TGTGCCAGCAGCCCTGACAGCTACTACGAGCAGTACTTC.

The CDR3 spells CASSLAGGSTDTQYF. The CDR3, as DNA: TGTGCCAGCAGCTTAGCGGGAGGAAGCACAGATACGCAGTATTTT. The chain is built from TRBV7-2 and TRBJ2-3; TRBD2 might be the D (6 bases). V dropped 0 bases and J dropped 0 bases, with 7 bases sitting between them. Germline values: CDR1 SGHTA, CDR2 FQGNSA. This CDR3 has 15 amino acids.

By sample share, this clone is medium-sized. The V call is TRBV5-5, the J call TRBJ1-4, with 7 bases that match TRBD1. Germline CDR1 and CDR2: SGHKS and YYEKEE (reference sequence). The CDR3 contains 14 residues. V shed 2 bases and J 4 bases; nucleotides not matched to a gene: 2. The CDR3 coding sequence is TGTGCCAGCAGCTTCTGGGACAGTAATGAAAAACTGTTTTTT. It specifies CASSFWDSNEKLFF.

The J gene is TRBJ1-6, the V gene TRBV5-1, with 9 bases identical to TRBD1. The V gene's germline CDR1 is SGHRS and CDR2 YFSETQ. This CDR3 spans 15 amino acids. J was trimmed by 11 bases and V by 4 bases; bases with no gene match: 10. CDR3 in amino acids: CASSAPGQGFAPLHF. DNA for the CDR3: TGCGCCAGCAGCGCTCCGGGACAGGGTTTTGCACCCCTCCACTTT.

This chain connects TRBV20-1 to TRBJ2-1; TRBD2 might be the D (5 bases). Germline V lookup: CDR1 DFQATT, CDR2 SNEGSKA (reference sequence). This CDR3 contains 11 residues. Between the trimmed V and J ends, which lost 6 bases and 5 bases, there was a span of 8 bases. The CDR3 DNA is TGCAGTGCCCGGACTGACAATGAGCAGTTCTTC. Amino acid sequence: CSARTDNEQFF.

V usage is TRBV4-2 and J usage is TRBJ2-1; TRBD2 matches 8 bases. The CDR3 is 18 residues long. With V trimmed by 0 bases and J by 5 bases, 12 bases remained unmatched. Per germline, CDR1 LGHNA and CDR2 YNFKEQ. The CDR3 spells CASSQDPVGLAGNNEQFF. Here the CDR3 DNA reads TGTGCCAGCAGCCAAGATCCAGTTGGGCTAGCGGGCAACAATGAGCAGTTCTTC.

The chain has TRBV7-2 and TRBJ2-7; 9 positions agree with TRBD2. The ends lost 5 bases at V and 3 bases at J; junction bases unmatched: 11. This CDR3 comprises 16 residues. Germline CDR1 and CDR2: SGHTA and FQGNSA. This CDR3 is CTSSTTVAGALYEQYF. DNA of the CDR3: TGTACCAGCAGCACAACGGTAGCGGGGGCCCTCTACGAGCAGTACTTC.

The gene calls are TRBV5-1 and TRBJ1-3, with 9 bases aligning to TRBD1. There are 14 residues in the CDR3. CDR1 and CDR2 (germline): SGHRS, YFSETQ. V gave up 3 bases and J gave up 4 bases; unmatched junction bases: 2. This CDR3 is CASSSGTGGNTIYF. CDR3 nucleotide sequence: TGCGCCAGCAGCTCCGGGACAGGGGGAAACACCATATATTTT.

The chain links TRBV7-8 to TRBJ1-5, with D hard to call. CDR3 size: 16 residues. Trimming took off 1 base at V and 2 bases at J, with 12 bases between the two ends. CDR1 is SGHVS and CDR2 is FQNEAQ in the germline V gene. CDR3 DNA: TGTGCCAGCAGCTTAGGGTCCCGGAGGGGCAATCAGCCCCAGCATTTT. It codes for CASSLGSRRGNQPQHF.

V is TRBV28 and J is TRBJ1-2, with D possibly TRBD1 on 5 matching bases. Germline loops: CDR1 MDHEN, CDR2 SYDVKM. The ends were cut back, 8 bases at V and 0 bases at J, with 13 bases in the middle. CDR3 size: 14 residues. The CDR3, as DNA: TGTGCCAGCCTTGGGGGGAGAGCTAACTATGGCTACACCTTC. It encodes CASLGGRANYGYTF.

V is TRBV28 and J is TRBJ2-1, with 11 bases fitting TRBD2. The CDR3 totals 16 residues. After removal of 6 bases from V and 6 bases from J, the junction contained 10 bases not matched to a gene. Germline loops: CDR1 MDHEN, CDR2 SYDVKM. The CDR3: CASSLQTLAGGNEQFF. DNA for the CDR3: TGTGCCAGCAGCCTTCAAACTCTAGCGGGAGGCAATGAGCAGTTCTTC.

The chain uses TRBV5-5 and TRBJ2-7; TRBD2 matches at 9 bases. After removal of 0 bases from V and 7 bases from J, the junction contained 11 bases not matched to a gene. In germline, CDR1 is SGHKS, CDR2 YYEKEE (reference sequence). This CDR3 spans 16 amino acids. The CDR3 bases are TGTGCCAGCAGCTTGGATCTTAGCGGGAGATGGAAAGAGCAGTACTTC. Amino acids: CASSLDLSGRWKEQYF.

This chain links TRBV28 with TRBJ2-5; 7 bases are shared with TRBD1. The CDR3 spans 15 residues. Germline values: CDR1 MDHEN, CDR2 SYDVKM. The V segment lost 3 bases and the J segment 2 bases; nucleotides outside the gene matches: 6. CDR3 sequence (DNA): TGTGCCAGCAGTTTCCCGGACAGGTTTCAAGAGACCCAGTACTTC. Protein product: CASSFPDRFQETQYF.

At least ten counts were recorded for this clone. The chain combines TRBV28 with TRBJ1-4; TRBD1 is a possible D gene (6 bases). The CDR3 covers 16 residues. V was clipped by 2 bases and J by 10 bases, with 20 bases between them. CDR1 and CDR2 from the germline V gene are MDHEN and SYDVKM. The CDR3 DNA reads TGTGCCAGCAGTTTACAGGCACAGGGAAGGCTCGGAAAACTGTTTTTT. Amino acid sequence: CASSLQAQGRLGKLFF.